The 5 T cell receptor beta chains in this list originate from one sample, sequenced in a study of cytotoxic CD8 clonotypes in ibrutinib-treated CLL (dated by TCRdb to the early 2020s). The protocol used for the library was the immunoSEQ multiplex PCR assay. The immuneACCESS repertoire file appears here via TCRdb, limited to in-frame rearrangements. These files lack a portion of the clones; in checked studies, under half of the deficit traces to unresolved V genes, and the cause of the others is not known. The sample table shows nearly 100,000 clones, and approximately 78% are seen once. The top ten clonotypes cover about 33% of the sample. The intended sense of this specimen's time point label: approximately eleven months on ibrutinib. Sequencing used PBMCs, obtained after 12 months of ibrutinib treatment. The receptors derive from a human donor with chronic lymphocytic leukemia.

The J gene is TRBJ2-5, the V gene TRBV7-3; the D is unclear. CDR1 is SGHTA, CDR2 FQGTGA, per germline. This CDR3 spans 13 amino acids. Trimming shortened V by 3 bases and J by 5 bases, and 10 bases separated the two germline ends. The CDR3 bases are TGTGCCAGCAGCTTCGGCGGCGAGGAGACCCAGTACTTC. Translating gives CASSFGGEETQYF.

The V gene is TRBV11-3, the J gene TRBJ2-5, with 7 bases that match TRBD1. Losses at the gene ends were 5 bases for V and 0 bases for J; bases not matched to a gene: 3. The CDR3 is 14 residues long. In germline, CDR1 is SGHNT, CDR2 YENEEA. CDR3 in amino acids: CASSQDRDQETQYF. In DNA form, the CDR3 reads TGTGCCAGCAGCCAAGACAGGGACCAAGAGACCCAGTACTTC. The whole variable domain, remainder taken from reference TRBV11-3 and TRBJ2-5, is EAGVVQSPRYKIIEKKQPVAFWCNPISGHNTLYWYLQNLGQGPELLIRYENEEAVDDSQLPKDRFSAERLKGVDSTLKIQPAELGDSAVYLCASSQDRDQETQYFGPGTRLLVL.

The chain has TRBV5-1 and TRBJ2-2; TRBD1 agrees at 7 bases. The CDR3 has 15 residues. V was pared by 0 bases and J by 4 bases, with 3 bases of the junction left unmatched. Germline CDR1 reads SGHRS; CDR2 reads YFSETQ. The CDR3 nucleotides are TGCGCCAGCAGCTTGGAGGGGGCTCCCACCGGGGAGCTGTTTTTT. Protein product: CASSLEGAPTGELFF.

The V and J genes are TRBV7-2 and TRBJ1-5; the D is unclear. This CDR3 is built from 16 residues. Germline CDR1 and CDR2: SGHTA and FQGNSA. Between the trimmed V and J ends, which lost 1 base and 0 bases, there was a span of 10 bases. The CDR3 reads CASSLEGGNSNQPQHF. The CDR3 DNA is TGTGCCAGCAGCTTAGAGGGAGGGAATAGCAATCAGCCCCAGCATTTT.

This clone was recorded only once. This sequence joins TRBV28 and TRBJ1-5; D is possibly TRBD1 (5 bases). This CDR3 has 17 residues. Trimming left V 5 bases short and J 0 bases short, with 17 bases between. CDR1 is MDHEN, CDR2 SYDVKM, per germline. CDR3 loop: CASSRDSGGNSNQPQHF. CDR3 nucleotides: TGTGCCAGCAGTCGGGACTCGGGAGGGAATAGCAATCAGCCCCAGCATTTT.